These 13 T cell receptor beta chains originate from one sample sequenced in a study of T cells in Graves' hyperthyroidism and ophthalmopathy. RNA transcripts served as the template for amplifying TCR beta CDR3 regions. HTBI primers were used for first-round RT-PCR of the TCR CDR3. TCRdb passed the multiplex PCR reads through MiXCR, listing each CDR3 protein once. The sample consists of over 700,000 distinct CDR3 sequences, roughly a sixth of them appearing once. The sequencing sample was made of blood. The receptors shown here come from a woman in her forties or fifties with Graves' hyperthyroidism that later progressed to Graves' ophthalmopathy.

V gene TRBV6-1 combines with J gene TRBJ1-4; D is possibly TRBD1 (5 bases). The CDR3 runs 12 residues. Trimming removed 5 bases from V and 7 bases from J, with 8 bases in between. Germline lookup yields CDR1 MNHNS and CDR2 SASEGT. The CDR3 sequence is CASSSGAEKLFF. The CDR3 DNA follows: TGTGCCAGCAGTTCCGGGGCTGAAAAACTGTTTTTT.

In this sample, this clonotype turned up once. The J gene is TRBJ2-3, the V gene TRBV20-1; a weak D match, TRBD2 (5 bases). Looked up from germline, CDR1 is DFQATT and CDR2 is SNEGSKA (reference sequence). The length of the CDR3 is 13 residues. Between the trimmed V and J ends, which lost 2 bases and 4 bases, there was a span of 10 bases. The CDR3: CSARLDSPDTQYF. The CDR3 DNA reads as TGCAGTGCTAGACTGGACTCCCCAGATACGCAGTATTTT.

The chain is built from TRBV20-1 and TRBJ2-1, with D perhaps being TRBD1 or TRBD2 (6 bases each). V lost 0 bases and J 4 bases, leaving 25 bases between the germline ends. Germline CDR1 is DFQATT and CDR2 is SNEGSKA (reference sequence). The length of the CDR3 is 19 residues. CDR3 DNA: TGCAGTGCTAGAGATAGGGGGGTGGGCGAAGGGAAATCGTACAATGAGCAGTTCTTC. This encodes CSARDRGVGEGKSYNEQFF.

On this clonotype itself: Lacking the conserved final phenylalanine or tryptophan, this CDR3 likely reflects a read error. The chain employs TRBV29-1 and TRBJ1-2; TRBD1 matches at 7 bases. Germline CDR1 is SQVTM and CDR2 is ANQGSEA. The V and J ends lost 6 bases and 7 bases, in that order; junction bases with no gene match: 8. CDR3 length: 12 residues. CDR3 nucleotides: TGCAGCGTCTCCACGGACAGGACTGGCTACACCGTC. Translated: CSVSTDRTGYTV.

This clonotype was recorded many times. The CDR3 loop reads CSARDDEGFGELFF. CDR3 DNA sequence: TGCAGTGCTAGAGATGATGAGGGGTTCGGGGAGCTGTTTTTT. This chain joins TRBV20-1 and TRBJ2-2; D possibly matches TRBD1 or TRBD2 (5 bases each). The germline V and J ends were trimmed by 0 bases and 7 bases, with 12 bases remaining between them. The CDR3 runs 14 residues. CDR1 is DFQATT and CDR2 is SNEGSKA in the germline V gene (reference sequence).

This clonotype was picked up many times. This rearrangement joins TRBV30 to TRBJ1-2; D remains unclear. Trimming pared 3 bases from V and 2 bases from J, leaving 4 bases between. The germline V gene has CDR1 GTSNPN and CDR2 SVGIG (reference sequence). This CDR3 comprises 11 residues. The CDR3 spells CAWRQNYGYTF. The CDR3 DNA reads as TGTGCCTGGAGACAGAACTATGGCTACACCTTC.

Concerning this clonotype: With a much larger clone just one base away, this may be a read error. DNA of the CDR3: TGCAGTGCTAGTCCCACAGGGTACTCGAGCATTGAAGCTTTCTTT. Amino acid sequence: CSASPTGYSSIEAFF. The rearrangement uses TRBV20-1 and TRBJ1-1, with D maybe TRBD1 (6 bases). The CDR3 contains 15 residues. Trimming took 3 bases from V and 7 from J, leaving 21 bases between them. Germline-derived CDR1 and CDR2 are DFQATT and SNEGSKA (reference sequence).

This clonotype was picked up many times. The chain recombines TRBV20-1 with TRBJ1-6; possible D gene TRBD1, 5 bases. V lost 6 bases and J lost 9, with 15 bases in between. CDR3 length: 13 amino acids. The germline CDR1 and CDR2 sequences are DFQATT and SNEGSKA (reference sequence). The CDR3 coding sequence is TGCAGTGCCGACCCCAGGGACGGTTCACCCCTCCACTTT. Translation gives CSADPRDGSPLHF.

This clonotype was recorded at least ten times. The rearrangement joins TRBV11-2 to TRBJ2-5; TRBD2 agrees at 8 bases. The CDR3 contains 15 residues. J was trimmed by 4 bases and V by 5 bases; bases with no gene match: 9. Germline loops: CDR1 SGHAT, CDR2 FQNNGV. In DNA form, the CDR3 reads TGTGCCAGCAGCCCCCGTCCTAGCGGGCTAGAGACCCAGTACTTC. Amino acid sequence: CASSPRPSGLETQYF.

CDR3 in amino acids: CASSSGFNYGYTF. CDR3 sequence (DNA): TGTGCCAGTTCCTCCGGGTTTAACTATGGCTACACCTTC. The V and J genes are TRBV19 and TRBJ1-2, with no clear D. The CDR3 is made up of 13 amino acids. From germline, CDR1 is LNHDA and CDR2 SQIVND (reference sequence). Trimming left V 8 bases short and J 1 base short, with 11 bases between.

This clonotype was detected only a few times. The chain's CDR3 is CASSLHSGGKETQYF. The CDR3 DNA follows: TGTGCCAGCAGCTTACATAGCGGGGGGAAAGAGACCCAGTACTTC. The chain carries TRBV11-1 and TRBJ2-5; 10 nucleotides match TRBD2. CDR3 length: 15 residues. J gave up 3 bases and V 2 bases, and 3 bases lay outside the gene matches. CDR1 is SGHAT and CDR2 is FQDESV in the germline V gene (reference sequence).

In this sample, this clonotype turned up many times. The chain carries TRBV7-2 and TRBJ2-3, with 8 positions matching TRBD1. In germline, CDR1 is SGHTA, CDR2 FQGNSA. This CDR3 has 16 amino acids. J gave up 3 bases and V 2 bases, and 7 bases lay outside the gene matches. CDR3 amino acids: CASSLNQGAGTDTQYF. DNA of the CDR3: TGTGCCAGCAGCTTAAATCAGGGGGCAGGGACAGATACGCAGTATTTT. Combining the CDR3 with reference TRBV7-2 and TRBJ2-3 gives the whole variable domain GAGVSQSPSNKVTEKGKDVELRCDPISGHTALYWYRQSLGQGLEFLIYFQGNSAPDKSGLPSDRFSAERTGGSVSTLTIQRTQQEDSAVYLCASSLNQGAGTDTQYFGPGTRLTVL.

This clonotype was picked up a small number of times. The CDR3 DNA reads TGTGCCAGCAGCTTAAGTGGACAGGGGGCGCCGGGGGGGGAAAAACTGTTTTTT. As protein: CASSLSGQGAPGGEKLFF. The rearrangement uses TRBV7-9 and TRBJ1-4, with 11 bases identical to TRBD1. The CDR3 has 18 residues. The J segment lost 8 bases and the V segment lost 2 bases, leaving 13 bases of the junction unmatched. Germline CDR1 is SEHNR and CDR2 is FQNEAQ (reference sequence).